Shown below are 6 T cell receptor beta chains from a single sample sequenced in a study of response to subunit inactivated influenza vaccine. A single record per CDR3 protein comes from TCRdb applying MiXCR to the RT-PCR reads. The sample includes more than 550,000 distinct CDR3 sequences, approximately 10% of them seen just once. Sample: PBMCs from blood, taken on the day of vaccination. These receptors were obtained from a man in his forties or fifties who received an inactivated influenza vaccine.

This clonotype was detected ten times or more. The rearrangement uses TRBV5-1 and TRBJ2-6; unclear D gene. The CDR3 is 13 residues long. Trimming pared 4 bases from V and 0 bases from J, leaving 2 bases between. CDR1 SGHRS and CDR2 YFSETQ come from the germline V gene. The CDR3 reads CASSDSGANVLTF. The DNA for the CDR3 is TGCGCCAGCAGCGACTCTGGGGCCAACGTCCTGACTTTC.

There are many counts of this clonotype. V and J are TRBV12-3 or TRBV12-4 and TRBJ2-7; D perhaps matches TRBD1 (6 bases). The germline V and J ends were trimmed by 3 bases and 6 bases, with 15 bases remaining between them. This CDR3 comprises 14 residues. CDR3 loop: CASSFGGSGVEQYF. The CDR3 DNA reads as TGTGCCAGCAGTTTTGGGGGCTCAGGGGTCGAGCAGTACTTC.

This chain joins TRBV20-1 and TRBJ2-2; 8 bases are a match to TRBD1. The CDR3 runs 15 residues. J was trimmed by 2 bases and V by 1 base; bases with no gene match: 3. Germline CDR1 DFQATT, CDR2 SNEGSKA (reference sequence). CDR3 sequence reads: CSARVGQGNTGELFF. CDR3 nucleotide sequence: TGCAGTGCTAGAGTAGGACAGGGCAACACCGGGGAGCTGTTTTTT.

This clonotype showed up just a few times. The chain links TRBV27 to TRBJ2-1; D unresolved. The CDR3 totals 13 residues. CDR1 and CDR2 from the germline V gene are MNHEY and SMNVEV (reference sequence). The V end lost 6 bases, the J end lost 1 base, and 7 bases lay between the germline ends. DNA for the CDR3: TGTGCCAGCAGACAAACGTCCTACAATGAGCAGTTCTTC. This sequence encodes CASRQTSYNEQFF.

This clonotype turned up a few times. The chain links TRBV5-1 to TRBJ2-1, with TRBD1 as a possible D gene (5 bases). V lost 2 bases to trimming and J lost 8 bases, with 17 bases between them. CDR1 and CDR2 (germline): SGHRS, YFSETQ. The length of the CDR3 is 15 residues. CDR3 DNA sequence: TGCGCCAGCAGCTTTGTCGGAACAGGAAGTTATGAGCAGTTCTTC. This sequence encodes CASSFVGTGSYEQFF.

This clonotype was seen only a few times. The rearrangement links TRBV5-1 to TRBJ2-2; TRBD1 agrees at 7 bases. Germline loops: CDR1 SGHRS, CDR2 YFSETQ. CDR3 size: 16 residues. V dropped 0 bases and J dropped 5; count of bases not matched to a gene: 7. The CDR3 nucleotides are TGCGCCAGCAGCTTGGCCCGACAGGGTTGGACCGGGGAGCTGTTTTTT. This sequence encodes CASSLARQGWTGELFF.